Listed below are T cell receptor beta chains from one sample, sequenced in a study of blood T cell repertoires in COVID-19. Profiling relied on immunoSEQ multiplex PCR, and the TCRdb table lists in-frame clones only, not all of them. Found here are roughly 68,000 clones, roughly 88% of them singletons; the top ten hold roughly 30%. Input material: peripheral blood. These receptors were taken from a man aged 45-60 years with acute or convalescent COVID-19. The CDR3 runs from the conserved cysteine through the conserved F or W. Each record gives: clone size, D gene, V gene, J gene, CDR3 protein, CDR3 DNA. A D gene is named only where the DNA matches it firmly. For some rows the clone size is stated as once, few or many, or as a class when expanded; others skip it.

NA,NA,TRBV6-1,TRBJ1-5,CASSERSNQPQHF,TGTGCCAGCAGTGAGAGGAGCAATCAGCCCCAGCATTTT
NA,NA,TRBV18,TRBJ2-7,CASSPPVGQSNEQYF,TGTGCCAGCTCACCACCGGTGGGGCAGTCGAACGAGCAGTACTTC
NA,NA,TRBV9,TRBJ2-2,CASSGGPGVPGELFF,TGTGCCAGCAGCGGGGGCCCAGGGGTCCCCGGGGAGCTGTTTTTT
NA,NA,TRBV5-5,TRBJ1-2,CASSFQGSLYGYTF,TGTGCCAGCAGCTTCCAGGGTTCTCTCTATGGCTACACCTTC
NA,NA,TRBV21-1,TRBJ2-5,CASSKEGRDFKKETQYF,TGTGCCAGCAGCAAAGAGGGGCGGGACTTTAAGAAAGAGACCCAGTACTTC
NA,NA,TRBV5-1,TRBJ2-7,CASSLTGYEQYF,TGCGCCAGCAGCCTGACAGGATACGAGCAGTACTTC
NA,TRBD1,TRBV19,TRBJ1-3,CASNPGQGFSGNTIYF,TGTGCCAGTAACCCAGGACAGGGATTTTCTGGAAACACCATATATTTT
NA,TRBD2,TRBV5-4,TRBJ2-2,CASSPGGANTGELFF,TGTGCCAGCAGCCCGGGGGGGGCGAACACCGGGGAGCTGTTTTTT
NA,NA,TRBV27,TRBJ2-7,CASSARTANEQYF,TGTGCCAGCAGTGCCCGGACAGCGAACGAGCAGTACTTC
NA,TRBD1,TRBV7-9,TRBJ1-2,CASSPYRGDYGYTF,TGTGCCAGCAGCCCTTACAGGGGGGACTATGGCTACACCTTC
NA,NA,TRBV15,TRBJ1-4,CATSRPTGFDNEKLFF,TGTGCCACCAGCAGACCTACAGGGTTTGATAATGAAAAACTGTTTTTT
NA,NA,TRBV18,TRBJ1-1,CASSPPAVLNTEAFF,TGTGCCAGCTCACCACCCGCAGTACTGAACACTGAAGCTTTCTTT
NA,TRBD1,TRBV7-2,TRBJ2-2,CASSRTRDRGRGGELFF,TGTGCCAGCAGTCGAACCCGGGACAGGGGGCGGGGCGGGGAGCTGTTTTTT
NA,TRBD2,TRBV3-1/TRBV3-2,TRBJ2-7,CASSQGLAGNYEQYF,TGTGCCAGCAGCCAAGGACTAGCGGGAAACTACGAGCAGTACTTC
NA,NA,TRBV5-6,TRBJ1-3,CASSQWTVPNTIYF,TGTGCCAGCAGTCAATGGACAGTTCCGAACACCATATATTTT
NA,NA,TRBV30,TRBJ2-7,CAWSVVVGRHSYEQYF,TGTGCCTGGAGTGTGGTGGTTGGGAGACACTCCTACGAGCAGTACTTC
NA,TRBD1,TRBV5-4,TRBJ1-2,CASSLERGQGDYTF,TGTGCCAGCAGCTTGGAGCGCGGACAGGGAGACTACACCTTC
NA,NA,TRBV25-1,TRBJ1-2,CASSEYAGLYGYTF,TGTGCCAGCAGTGAATATGCGGGGCTCTATGGCTACACCTTC
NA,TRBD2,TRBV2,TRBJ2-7,CASSEERGAHHEQYF,TGTGCCAGCAGTGAGGAGCGGGGGGCCCATCACGAGCAGTACTTC
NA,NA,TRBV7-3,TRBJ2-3,CASSRRGWGADTQYF,TGTGCCAGCAGCCGGCGGGGCTGGGGGGCAGATACGCAGTATTTT
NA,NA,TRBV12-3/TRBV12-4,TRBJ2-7,CASTPPSSYEQYF,TGTGCCAGCACCCCACCATCTAGCTACGAGCAGTACTTC
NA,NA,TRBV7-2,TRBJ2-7,CASSLGDNSYEQYF,TGTGCCAGCAGCTTAGGAGACAACTCCTACGAGCAGTACTTC
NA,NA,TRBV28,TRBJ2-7,CASSLGGRGSLRQYF,TGTGCCAGCAGTTTGGGGGGGCGGGGGTCACTCCGGCAGTACTTC
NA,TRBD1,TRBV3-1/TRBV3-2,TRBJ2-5,CASSLPGTAQETQYF,TGTGCCAGCAGTCTCCCCGGGACAGCCCAAGAGACCCAGTACTTC
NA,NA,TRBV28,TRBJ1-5,CASSGPQYSNQPQHF,TGTGCCAGCAGTGGCCCCCAGTATAGCAATCAGCCCCAGCATTTT
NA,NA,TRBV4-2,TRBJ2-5,CASSQDQGPQETQYF,TGTGCCAGCAGCCAAGACCAGGGGCCCCAAGAGACCCAGTACTTC
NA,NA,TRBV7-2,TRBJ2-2,CASSLAHLNTGELFF,TGTGCCAGCAGCTTAGCTCACTTAAACACCGGGGAGCTGTTTTTT
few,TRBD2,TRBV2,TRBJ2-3,CASSERRGGSTDTQYF,TGTGCCAGCAGTGAACGACGGGGGGGGAGCACAGATACGCAGTATTTT
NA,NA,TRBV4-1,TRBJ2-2,CASSQDFGLANTGELFF,TGCGCCAGCAGCCAAGATTTCGGCCTAGCGAACACCGGGGAGCTGTTTTTT
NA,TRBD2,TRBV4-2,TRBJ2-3,CASSQGPLASGSTDTQYF,TGTGCCAGCAGCCAAGGGCCGTTGGCTAGCGGATCCACAGATACGCAGTATTTT
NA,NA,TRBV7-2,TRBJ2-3,CASSLGAGRFTDTQYF,TGTGCCAGCAGCCTAGGGGCGGGGAGATTCACAGATACGCAGTATTTT
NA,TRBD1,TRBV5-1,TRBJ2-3,CASSLDFRQGEDTQYF,TGCGCCAGCAGCTTGGATTTTAGACAGGGGGAAGATACGCAGTATTTT
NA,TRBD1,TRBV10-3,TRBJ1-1,CATLDRGTEAFF,TGTGCCACCCTTGACAGGGGCACTGAAGCTTTCTTT
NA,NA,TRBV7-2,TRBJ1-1,CASSLRGTRNTEAFF,TGTGCCAGCAGCTTAAGAGGGACAAGGAACACTGAAGCTTTCTTT
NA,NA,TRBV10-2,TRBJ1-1,CASSETGYTEAFF,TGCGCCAGCAGTGAGACAGGGTACACTGAAGCTTTCTTT
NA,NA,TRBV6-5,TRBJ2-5,CASCPPGRETQYF,TGTGCCAGCTGTCCGCCAGGCCGGGAGACCCAGTACTTC
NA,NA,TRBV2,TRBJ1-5,CASSEGGGYNQPQHF,TGTGCCAGCAGTGAAGGGGGAGGTTATAATCAGCCCCAGCATTTT
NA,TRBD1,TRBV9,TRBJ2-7,CASSAKGQGGYYEQYF,TGTGCCAGCAGCGCAAAGGGACAGGGTGGATACTACGAGCAGTACTTC
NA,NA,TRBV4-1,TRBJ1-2,CASSQYRELSYGYTF,TGCGCCAGCAGCCAATACAGGGAACTCAGCTATGGCTACACCTTC
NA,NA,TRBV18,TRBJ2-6,CASSPQGSGSGANVLTF,TGTGCCAGCTCACCACAGGGGTCCGGGTCTGGGGCCAACGTCCTGACTTTC
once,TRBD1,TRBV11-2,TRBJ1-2,CASSVGQANYGYTF,TGTGCCAGCAGCGTTGGACAGGCTAACTATGGCTACACCTTC
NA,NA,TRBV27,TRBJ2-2,CASTMGQGPGELFF,TGTGCCAGCACTATGGGTCAGGGGCCCGGGGAGCTGTTTTTT
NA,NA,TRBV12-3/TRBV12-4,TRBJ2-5,CASGGGQETQYF,TGTGCCAGCGGGGGAGGCCAGGAGACCCAGTACTTC
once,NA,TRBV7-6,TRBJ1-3,CASSSRGGAGNTIYF,TGTGCCAGCAGCTCCCGGGGGGGCGCTGGAAACACCATATATTTT
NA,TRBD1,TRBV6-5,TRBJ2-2,CASIQHRGLAGELFF,TGTGCCAGCATCCAACACAGGGGGCTGGCCGGGGAGCTGTTTTTT
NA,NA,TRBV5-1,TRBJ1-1,CASSAMDTLNTEAFF,TGCGCCAGCAGCGCTATGGACACTTTGAACACTGAAGCTTTCTTT
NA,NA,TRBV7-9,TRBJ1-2,CASSLFGRDSNYGYTF,TGTGCCAGCAGCTTATTTGGCCGGGACTCTAACTATGGCTACACCTTC
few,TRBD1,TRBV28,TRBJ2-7,CASSPRQGAREQYF,TGTGCCAGCAGCCCTAGACAGGGGGCAAGGGAGCAGTACTTC
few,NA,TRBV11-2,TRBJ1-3,CASSTRRTSSGNTIYF,TGTGCCAGCAGCACCCGGAGAACGAGCTCTGGAAACACCATATATTTT
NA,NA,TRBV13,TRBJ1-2,CASSLSGEGRGYTF,TGTGCCAGCAGCTTATCGGGGGAGGGTCGTGGCTACACCTTC
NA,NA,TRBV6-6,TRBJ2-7,CASIPGNRVDEQYF,TGTGCCAGCATCCCGGGAAACAGGGTCGACGAGCAGTACTTC
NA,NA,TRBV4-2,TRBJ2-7,CASSQILYPYEQYF,TGTGCCAGCAGCCAGATTCTATACCCCTACGAGCAGTACTTC